The rows below give T cell receptor beta chains drawn from one sample of a study of T cells in localized non-small cell lung cancer. Sequencing was performed with immunoSEQ multiplex PCR; in TCRdb, only in-frame clones are kept and a portion is missing. The repertoire holds about 7,000 clones, with approximately 50% as singletons. Specimen: lymph node tissue, collected before any cancer treatment. The receptors here all came from a female donor aged 60 or older with stage I lung adenocarcinoma. CDR3s include the opening cysteine and the closing phenylalanine or tryptophan. The D gene is left open where the match is weak. Clone size is not always given. Where it is, it says once, few, many or a class for expanded clones.

D: -
J: TRBJ2-1
V: TRBV18
size: -
DNA: TGTGCCAGCTCACCAATAAGGGACTTTCGAGCCCCGGCGCAGTTCTTC
CDR3: CASSPIRDFRAPAQFF

D: -
J: TRBJ1-1
V: TRBV19
size: few
DNA: TGTGCCAGTAGCATCAGAAGCACTGAAGCTTTCTTT
CDR3: CASSIRSTEAFF

D: -
J: TRBJ2-1
V: TRBV19
size: -
DNA: TGTGCCAGTAAAAATCGGGCCGCCCCGTTCAATGAGCAGTTCTTC
CDR3: CASKNRAAPFNEQFF

D: -
J: TRBJ1-2
V: TRBV7-5
size: -
DNA: TGTGCCAGCAGTTTGACCTCGTCAGATACCTATGGCTACACCTTC
CDR3: CASSLTSSDTYGYTF

D: TRBD2
J: TRBJ2-3
V: TRBV30
size: -
DNA: TGTGCCCATGACGGGGGGAAGGCAGATACGCAGTATTTT
CDR3: CAHDGGKADTQYF

D: -
J: TRBJ2-1
V: TRBV1
size: few
DNA: TGCGCCAGCAGCCAAACAGGGGGGGTATACAATGAGCAGTTCTTC
CDR3: CASSQTGGVYNEQFF

D: -
J: TRBJ1-2
V: TRBV28
size: -
DNA: TGTGCCAGCAGGGAGGGTCCGGGGAACTATGGCTACACCTTC
CDR3: CASREGPGNYGYTF

D: -
J: TRBJ2-1
V: TRBV7-5
size: -
DNA: TGTGCCAGCAGCTTCGTGCAACGGGGCATTGAGCAGTTCTTC
CDR3: CASSFVQRGIEQFF

D: TRBD1
J: TRBJ2-6
V: TRBV6-8
size: -
DNA: TGTGCCAGCAGTTCCGGACAGGGAGTCTCTGGGGCCAACGTCCTGACTTTC
CDR3: CASSSGQGVSGANVLTF

D: -
J: TRBJ1-1
V: TRBV14
size: once
DNA: TGTGCCAGCAGCCATACCCCCACTGAAGCTTTCTTT
CDR3: CASSHTPTEAFF

D: -
J: TRBJ1-1
V: TRBV30
size: -
DNA: TGTGCCTGGAAGTTTCGGGGCTTTGCGGAAGCTTTCTTT
CDR3: CAWKFRGFAEAFF

D: -
J: TRBJ1-1
V: TRBV9
size: -
DNA: TGTGCCAGCAGCGTTCAGGGAGCGGGCACTGAAGCTTTCTTT
CDR3: CASSVQGAGTEAFF

D: TRBD1
J: TRBJ1-1
V: TRBV5-1
size: -
DNA: TGCGCCAGCAGCTTTAACCCCGGGACAGGCAGTACTGAAGCTTTCTTT
CDR3: CASSFNPGTGSTEAFF

D: TRBD2
J: TRBJ2-1
V: TRBV15
size: few
DNA: TGTGCCACCAGAGGGACTAGCGAACACAATGAGCAGTTCTTC
CDR3: CATRGTSEHNEQFF

D: -
J: TRBJ1-1
V: TRBV11-3
size: -
DNA: TGTGCCAGCAGCCAAAATGCTTTGAACACTGAAGCTTTCTTT
CDR3: CASSQNALNTEAFF

D: -
J: TRBJ1-2
V: TRBV9
size: -
DNA: TGTGCCAGCAGCGTAAGGGGAAGTGATGGCTACACCTTC
CDR3: CASSVRGSDGYTF

D: -
J: TRBJ2-7
V: TRBV29-1
size: -
DNA: TGCAGCGTTGAGGGCAGGGACACCTACGAGCAGTACTTC
CDR3: CSVEGRDTYEQYF

D: TRBD2
J: TRBJ2-1
V: TRBV11-3
size: -
DNA: TGTGCCAGCAGCGCCGGGAGCGGGACCTACAATGAGCAGTTCTTC
CDR3: CASSAGSGTYNEQFF

D: TRBD1
J: TRBJ1-1
V: TRBV19
size: -
DNA: TGTGCCAGTAGTCCCCCTCTCGGGAGGGGGCAAATAAGGGCTTTCTTT
CDR3: CASSPPLGRGQIRAFF

D: TRBD2
J: TRBJ2-5
V: TRBV28
size: -
DNA: TGTGCCAGCATTCCGACCCCGCAACTAGCGGTTCCGGGAGAGACCCAGTACTTC
CDR3: CASIPTPQLAVPGETQYF

D: -
J: TRBJ1-4
V: TRBV19
size: -
DNA: TGTGCCAGTAGTTTTTCGCGGTGGACTAATGAAAAACTGTTTTTT
CDR3: CASSFSRWTNEKLFF

D: -
J: TRBJ2-1
V: TRBV27
size: -
DNA: TGTGCCAGCAGTGCCTTCCTGAGGCGGAATGAGCAGTTCTTC
CDR3: CASSAFLRRNEQFF

D: -
J: TRBJ1-2
V: TRBV12-5
size: -
DNA: TGTGCTAGTGGCGCCTCCCCCACTCACTATGGCTACACCTTC
CDR3: CASGASPTHYGYTF

D: -
J: TRBJ2-1
V: TRBV30
size: -
DNA: TGTGCCTGGAGTGTAACGTACAATGAGCAGTTCTTC
CDR3: CAWSVTYNEQFF

D: TRBD1
J: TRBJ1-6
V: TRBV11-3
size: -
DNA: TGTGCCAGCACCAAGGGACAGGGGGAATCACCCCTCCACTTT
CDR3: CASTKGQGESPLHF

D: -
J: TRBJ1-2
V: TRBV11-3
size: few
DNA: TGTGCCAGCAGCTCGCCCGAGCGGGGACCCTACTATGGCTACACCTTC
CDR3: CASSSPERGPYYGYTF

D: TRBD2
J: TRBJ2-5
V: TRBV18
size: -
DNA: TGTGCCAGCTCACCGGGGACTAGCGGGGTAGAGACCCAGTACTTC
CDR3: CASSPGTSGVETQYF

D: -
J: TRBJ2-1
V: TRBV30
size: -
DNA: TGTGCCTGGAGTGGACTAGACAATGAGCAGTTCTTC
CDR3: CAWSGLDNEQFF

D: -
J: TRBJ2-7
V: TRBV15
size: -
DNA: TGTGCCACCAGCAGAGGGCAAAGAGGCCGGGCCACTTACGAGCAGTACTTC
CDR3: CATSRGQRGRATYEQYF

D: TRBD1
J: TRBJ1-2
V: TRBV18
size: few
DNA: TGTGCCAGCTTACCCGGGACAGGATATGGGGGCTACACCTTC
CDR3: CASLPGTGYGGYTF

D: -
J: TRBJ1-5
V: TRBV30
size: -
DNA: TGTGCCTGGAGTGTATCGGATAGCAATCAGCCCCAGCATTTT
CDR3: CAWSVSDSNQPQHF

D: -
J: TRBJ1-2
V: TRBV9
size: -
DNA: TGTGCCAGCAGCGTAGGGGTTTGGGTGAACTATGGCTACACCTTC
CDR3: CASSVGVWVNYGYTF

D: TRBD1
J: TRBJ2-1
V: TRBV11-3
size: medium-sized
DNA: TGTGCCAGCAGCTTAGGGGGACAGGTCAATGAGCAGTTCTTC
CDR3: CASSLGGQVNEQFF

D: -
J: TRBJ2-1
V: TRBV6-8
size: -
DNA: TGTGCCAGCAGTAATGGCTACAATGAGCAGTTCTTC
CDR3: CASSNGYNEQFF

D: -
J: TRBJ2-7
V: TRBV6-8
size: few
DNA: TGTGCCAGCAGCCCCGGGGCAAGCTCCTACGAGCAGTACTTC
CDR3: CASSPGASSYEQYF

D: -
J: TRBJ1-2
V: TRBV11-3
size: -
DNA: TGTGTCAGCAGCTTTCCTTCTCGACTTTATAACTATGGCTACACCTTC
CDR3: CVSSFPSRLYNYGYTF

D: -
J: TRBJ2-7
V: TRBV14
size: -
DNA: TGTGCCAGCAGCCAAGATTCCTACGAGCAGTACTTC
CDR3: CASSQDSYEQYF

D: -
J: TRBJ1-1
V: TRBV9
size: -
DNA: TGTGCCAGCATCCGTAGGGCAGGCGTAGCTTTCTTT
CDR3: CASIRRAGVAFF

D: TRBD1
J: TRBJ1-2
V: TRBV19
size: -
DNA: TGTGCCAGTAGTATGGGGACAGGGGGAGGCTACACCTTC
CDR3: CASSMGTGGGYTF

D: -
J: TRBJ2-1
V: TRBV6-8
size: -
DNA: TGTGCCAGCAGAAGAAAGTGGGAGGAAAGGAACGAGCAGTTCTTC
CDR3: CASRRKWEERNEQFF

D: TRBD1
J: TRBJ1-5
V: TRBV6-8
size: -
DNA: TGTGCCAGCAGTCACGGACAGGGGGCTAGCAATCAGCCCCAGCATTTT
CDR3: CASSHGQGASNQPQHF

D: -
J: TRBJ1-2
V: TRBV6-8
size: few
DNA: TGTGCCAGCAGTTACTCTACATCGGCCTTCATCTCTTATGGCTACACCTTC
CDR3: CASSYSTSAFISYGYTF

D: -
J: TRBJ2-1
V: TRBV19
size: -
DNA: TGTGCCAGTAGTATAGTAGGGGTTTCGTACAATGAGCAGTTCTTC
CDR3: CASSIVGVSYNEQFF

D: -
J: TRBJ1-2
V: TRBV28
size: -
DNA: TGTGCCAGCCGGGGAGGGGTCTATGGCTACACCTTC
CDR3: CASRGGVYGYTF

D: -
J: TRBJ1-1
V: TRBV30
size: few
DNA: TGTGCCTGGAGGTTAGGGACGAACACTGAAGCTTTCTTT
CDR3: CAWRLGTNTEAFF

D: -
J: TRBJ1-2
V: TRBV25-1
size: few
DNA: TGTGCCAGCAGTGGGTATACGTTTGGCTACACCTTC
CDR3: CASSGYTFGYTF

D: -
J: TRBJ1-1
V: TRBV6-8
size: few
DNA: TGTGCCAGCAATTACTCGTACAGGGAAGCCGAAGCTTTCTTT
CDR3: CASNYSYREAEAFF

D: TRBD2
J: TRBJ2-1
V: TRBV11-3
size: -
DNA: TGTGCCAGCAGCCTGCTACCGGGACTAGCGGGAGGCGGGGGCAATGAGCAGTTCTTC
CDR3: CASSLLPGLAGGGGNEQFF

D: -
J: TRBJ2-2
V: TRBV28
size: -
DNA: TGTGCCAGCAGGACAGCGAACACCGGGGAGCTGTTTTTT
CDR3: CASRTANTGELFF

D: -
J: TRBJ2-1
V: TRBV19
size: few
DNA: TGTGCCAGTAGTATAGGGATGGAGCAGTTCTTC
CDR3: CASSIGMEQFF

D: TRBD1
J: TRBJ1-3
V: TRBV19
size: -
DNA: TGTGCCAGTAGTCCCCGAAAAACAGGGGGCTCTGGAAACACCATATATTTT
CDR3: CASSPRKTGGSGNTIYF

D: -
J: TRBJ2-7
V: TRBV28
size: -
DNA: TGTGCCAGCAGTGCCGGGACATCGGTAAAGGAGGAGCAGTACTTC
CDR3: CASSAGTSVKEEQYF

D: -
J: TRBJ2-7
V: TRBV2
size: few
DNA: TGTGCCAGCAGTTTCGGGAGCGCGGGCTACGAGCAGTACTTC
CDR3: CASSFGSAGYEQYF

D: TRBD1
J: TRBJ2-7
V: TRBV6-8
size: few
DNA: TGTGCCAGCAGTTCTGACAGGGTCGAGCAGTACTTC
CDR3: CASSSDRVEQYF

D: TRBD1
J: TRBJ2-7
V: TRBV6-8
size: -
DNA: TGTGCCAGCAGTTACTGGGACAGGACCTACGAGCAGTACTTC
CDR3: CASSYWDRTYEQYF

D: -
J: TRBJ1-2
V: TRBV30
size: few
DNA: TGTGCCTGGAGTGTACCCGGGATCTATGGCTACACCTTC
CDR3: CAWSVPGIYGYTF

D: -
J: TRBJ1-3
V: TRBV29-1
size: -
DNA: TGCAGCGTTGAAGGCGGGTCCGGCTCTGGAAACACCATATATTTT
CDR3: CSVEGGSGSGNTIYF

D: -
J: TRBJ1-1
V: TRBV29-1
size: -
DNA: TGCAGCGTTCAGGGACAGAACACTGAAGCTTTCTTT
CDR3: CSVQGQNTEAFF

D: -
J: TRBJ1-1
V: TRBV19
size: -
DNA: TGTGCCAGTAGCGGAGCAGGGGCTTCTGAAGCTTTCTTT
CDR3: CASSGAGASEAFF